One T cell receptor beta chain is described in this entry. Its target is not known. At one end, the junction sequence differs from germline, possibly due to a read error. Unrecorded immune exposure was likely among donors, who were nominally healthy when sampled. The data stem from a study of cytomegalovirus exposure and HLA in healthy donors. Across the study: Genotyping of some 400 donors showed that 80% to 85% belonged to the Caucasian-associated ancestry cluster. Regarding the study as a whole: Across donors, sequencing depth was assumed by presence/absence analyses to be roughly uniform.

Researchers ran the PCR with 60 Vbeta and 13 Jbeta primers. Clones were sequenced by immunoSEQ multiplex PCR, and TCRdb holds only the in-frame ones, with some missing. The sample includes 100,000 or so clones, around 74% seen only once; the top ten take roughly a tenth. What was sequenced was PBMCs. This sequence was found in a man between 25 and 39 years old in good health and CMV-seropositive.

This CDR3 reads CSSSFWQGTLSTDTQYF. CDR3 nucleotides: TGTTCCAGCAGCTTTTGGCAGGGGACACTTAGCACAGATACGCAGTATTTT. This chain connects TRBV7-9 to TRBJ2-3; D is possibly TRBD1 (6 bases). CDR1 SEHNR and CDR2 FQNEAQ come from the germline V gene (reference sequence). The CDR3 has 17 amino acids.